This T cell receptor (beta chain) derives from a study of blood T cell repertoires in COVID-19. Overall study: Sample material is recorded as cDNA or gDNA derived from T cells, B-cell-depleted T cells, or PBMCs.

Enrollment of patients from Seattle took place during active infection, with longitudinal follow-up. Original processing methods: Amplification from reference gene primers served as the basis for estimated nucleated cell counts. Repertoires were generated with immunoSEQ multiplex PCR, while TCRdb's copy carries only in-frame clones and drops some. V, J and clone size reflect that table, while D and trimming were determined from the DNA. This table has 150,000 to 200,000 clones, over 80% appearing once. The V end was cut by 4 bases, the J end by 4 bases, with 17 bases between. Germline V lookup: CDR1 LGHNA, CDR2 YNFKEQ. The CDR3 has 16 amino acids.

Sequenced input: peripheral blood. This sequence joins TRBV4-2 and TRBJ2-1; tentative D call: TRBD2 (6 bases). This clonotype was sampled from a man aged 30-40 years with COVID-19, enrolled during active disease. As DNA, the CDR3 is TGTGCCAGCAGCCTTCGGTTGGGCGGGGCGTACAATGAGCAGTTCTTC. Its protein is CASSLRLGGAYNEQFF.